These T cell receptor beta chains were read from a single sample in a study of blood T cell repertoires in COVID-19. Clones were sequenced by immunoSEQ multiplex PCR, and TCRdb holds only the in-frame ones, with some missing. The table has about 200,000 clones, 65% to 85% seen once; the top ten hold over 6.5%. The sequencing sample was made of PBMCs or T cells enriched from blood (not recorded which). Receptor source: a man in his forties who had recovered from COVID-19. Both conserved end residues are part of each CDR3. The D gene is left open where the match is weak. Clone size is not always given. Where it is, it says once, few, many or a class for expanded clones.

>TRBD2|NA|TRBJ2-1|TRBV10-2
TGCGCCAGTACCAGATTCCGGGGGGGGGCCCCCTCCTACAATGAGCAGTTCTTC
CASTRFRGGAPSYNEQFF
>NA|NA|TRBJ2-5|TRBV6-5
TGTGCCAGCGGGCCCAGGTCTTCCTCGACGGAAACCCAGTACTTC
CASGPRSSSTETQYF
>TRBD1|NA|TRBJ1-2|TRBV3-1/TRBV3-2
TGTGCCAGCAGCCAAATACCGGACAGGGCGAAGACTGGCTACACCTTC
CASSQIPDRAKTGYTF
>NA|NA|TRBJ1-2|TRBV6-4
TGTGCCAGCAGTGACTCTTTCGGTTTCTATGGCTACACCTTC
CASSDSFGFYGYTF
>NA|NA|TRBJ1-5|TRBV4-1
TGCGCCAGCAGCCAAGGGGCCCGGAGGTTAGTTAGGGATCAGCCCCAGCATTTT
CASSQGARRLVRDQPQHF
>TRBD2|NA|TRBJ2-1|TRBV3-1/TRBV3-2
TGTGCCAGCAGCCAAGTCCCTGGACTAGCGGGGGCCTTTTCTAAGTTCTTC
CASSQVPGLAGAFSKFF
>TRBD2|NA|TRBJ2-3|TRBV2
TGTGCCACCCCCCGACGGAGCGGGGGGGGCAGTTTTTCGGATACGCAGTATTTT
CATPRRSGGGSFSDTQYF
>NA|NA|TRBJ1-2|TRBV19
TGTGCCAGTAGTAAGGCAGGGTTCGGCTACACCTTC
CASSKAGFGYTF
>TRBD1|NA|TRBJ2-6|TRBV24-1
TGTGCCACCAGTGATTGGACAGGGGGTGCTGGGGCCAACGTCCTGACTTTC
CATSDWTGGAGANVLTF
>NA|NA|TRBJ1-3|TRBV6-1
TGTGCCAGCAGTGAAGGAGTAACTGGAAACACCATATATTTT
CASSEGVTGNTIYF
>NA|NA|TRBJ1-1|TRBV10-3
TGTGCCATCAGTGAGTCCGCAGTGAACACTGAAGCTTTCTTT
CAISESAVNTEAFF
>NA|NA|TRBJ1-2|TRBV7-2
TGTGCCAGCAGCTTAGCGCCGACTTTCCCCGTGGGCTATGGCTACACCTTC
CASSLAPTFPVGYGYTF
>TRBD1|NA|TRBJ1-4|TRBV5-5
TGTGCCAGCAGGCCCCCCAGGGGGGAAAAACTGTTTTTT
CASRPPRGEKLFF
>NA|once|TRBJ2-5|TRBV5-4
TGTGCCAGCAGCTTACGACAGGGAGGCGAGACCCAGTACTTC
CASSLRQGGETQYF
>TRBD1|NA|TRBJ1-2|TRBV19
TGTGCCAGTAGTATCGCCGGGACAGGGGTCTATGGCTACACCTTC
CASSIAGTGVYGYTF
>NA|NA|TRBJ1-1|TRBV6-1
TGTGCCAGCAGTGAACCAGTCATGAACACTGAAGCTTTCTTT
CASSEPVMNTEAFF
>TRBD2|NA|TRBJ2-2|TRBV6-5
TGTGCCATACGGGAGGGGACCTACACCGGGGAGCTGTTTTTT
CAIREGTYTGELFF
>NA|NA|TRBJ2-3|TRBV5-1
TGCGCCAGCAGCCCTTCCCTTGCCAATGGCCTTTCAGATACGCAGTATTTT
CASSPSLANGLSDTQYF
>TRBD2|NA|TRBJ2-3|TRBV7-3
TGTGCCAGCAGCTTAACTGCGGGGGGGAATTTAGATACGCAGTATTTT
CASSLTAGGNLDTQYF
>NA|NA|TRBJ1-6|TRBV27
TGTGCCAGCAGTTTCTCCGGACAGATCTATTCACCCCTCCACTTT
CASSFSGQIYSPLHF
>TRBD1|NA|TRBJ1-4|TRBV7-9
TGTGCCAGCAGCTCTACCGGGACAGGGAATGAAAAACTGTTTTTT
CASSSTGTGNEKLFF
>NA|NA|TRBJ1-2|TRBV6-2/TRBV6-3
TGTGCCAGCAGTTACCGCGTTGGCTACACCTTC
CASSYRVGYTF
>NA|NA|TRBJ1-6|TRBV6-6
TGTGCCAGCAGTTACCGCAGGGGAGAGCATTCACCCCTCCACTTT
CASSYRRGEHSPLHF
>TRBD1|NA|TRBJ2-7|TRBV25-1
TGTGCCAGCAGCGCCATGGCCGGGACAGGGGCCCACGAGCAGTACTTC
CASSAMAGTGAHEQYF
>NA|NA|TRBJ1-6|TRBV3-1/TRBV3-2
TGTGCCAGCAGCCAAGGGGGCAGGTCACCCCTCCACTTT
CASSQGGRSPLHF
>NA|NA|TRBJ2-1|TRBV3-1/TRBV3-2
TGTGCCAGCAGCCATGATGCATGGCAGGGAATTTACAATGAGCAGTTCTTC
CASSHDAWQGIYNEQFF